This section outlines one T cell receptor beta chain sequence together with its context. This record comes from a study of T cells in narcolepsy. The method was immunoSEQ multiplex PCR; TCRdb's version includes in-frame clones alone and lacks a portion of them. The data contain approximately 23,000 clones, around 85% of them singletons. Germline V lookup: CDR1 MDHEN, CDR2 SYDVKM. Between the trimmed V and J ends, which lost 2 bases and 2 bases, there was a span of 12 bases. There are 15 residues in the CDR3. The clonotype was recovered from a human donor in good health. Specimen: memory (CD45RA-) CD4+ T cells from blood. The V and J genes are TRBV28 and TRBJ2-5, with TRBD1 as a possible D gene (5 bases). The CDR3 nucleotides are TGTGCCAGCAGTTTAGTGAGAAACAGGCAAGAGACCCAGTACTTC. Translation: CASSLVRNRQETQYF.